This TCR beta chain comes out of a study of beta chain features in type 1 diabetes. V lost 5 bases, J lost 6 bases, and 8 bases stayed unmatched. CDR3 length equals 15 residues. Looked up from germline, CDR1 is SNHLY and CDR2 is FYNNEI. This clone was seen a handful of times. The target antigen is unknown. Every isolated RNA sample was fully reverse transcribed, so sequencing captured expressed TCRB transcripts. Data came from immunoSEQ multiplex PCR; TCRdb stores just in-frame clones and leaves some out. The sample contains around 690,000 clones, 9.5% to 15% of which appear only once. Study conclusions and caveats: Shorter TCRB CDR3s, moderately but significantly so, marked every one of the four CD4+ subsets in Type 1 diabetes patients.

This receptor was obtained from a man aged 30 to 45 with type 1 diabetes. This chain connects TRBV2 to TRBJ1-2; 11 bases are shared with TRBD1. The specimen sequenced was naive CD4+ T cells from blood. CDR3 loop: CASSTRTGGANGYTF. The CDR3 DNA reads TGTGCCAGCAGTACGCGGACAGGGGGCGCGAATGGCTACACCTTC.